What follows are 22 T cell receptor beta chains derived from one specimen sequenced in a study of vaccination effects on CD4 cells after COVID-19. Method: immunoSEQ multiplex PCR; TCRdb's copy keeps in-frame clones and lacks some. The sample comprises 55,000 to 70,000 clones, roughly 79% of which are singletons, and about 2.7% rests with the top ten. ViraFEST used viral peptide pools to expand antigen-specific CD4+ T cells before sequencing. On roughly day 10 of culture, CD4+ T cells were separated out. No antigen is known for these receptors. This specimen was CD4+ T cells from PBMCs cultured with HCoV-229E spike peptides, taken before COVID-19 vaccination. The source is a human donor who received a COVID-19 vaccine.

The chain recombines TRBV5-4 with TRBJ2-3; the match to TRBD2 covers 8 bases. CDR1 and CDR2 (germline): SGHNT, YYREEE (reference sequence). The CDR3 length is 14 residues. The ends lost 0 bases at V and 4 bases at J; junction bases unmatched: 1. CDR3 in DNA: TGTGCCAGCAGCTTGGCGGGGGGGTCAGATACGCAGTATTTT. Protein product: CASSLAGGSDTQYF. Supplemented by reference TRBV5-4 and TRBJ2-3, the full variable domain reads ETGVTQSPTHLIKTRGQQVTLRCSSQSGHNTVSWYQQALGQGPQFIFQYYREEENGRGNFPPRFSGLQFPNYSSELNVNALELDDSALYLCASSLAGGSDTQYFGPGTRLTVL.

This chain connects TRBV5-1 to TRBJ2-5; no clear D gene. Germline V lookup: CDR1 SGHRS, CDR2 YFSETQ. CDR3 length equals 12 residues. Trimming stripped 4 bases from V and 5 bases from J, with 9 bases between. CDR3: CASSMPGETQYF. For the CDR3, the DNA is TGCGCCAGCAGCATGCCCGGGGAGACCCAGTACTTC. Using reference TRBV5-1 and TRBJ2-5 for the parts outside the CDR3, the full variable domain is KAGVTQTPRYLIKTRGQQVTLSCSPISGHRSVSWYQQTPGQGLQFLFEYFSETQRNKGNFPGRFSGRQFSNSRSEMNVSTLELGDSALYLCASSMPGETQYFGPGTRLLVL.

This clone has a single count. The rearrangement joins TRBV6-5 to TRBJ1-6; D unresolved. Germline CDR1 MNHEY, CDR2 SVGAGI. The CDR3 sequence is 15 residues long. V was pared by 2 bases and J by 0 bases, with 5 bases between. In DNA, the CDR3 is TGTGCCAGCAGTTACGAGGGCTCCTATAATTCACCCCTCCACTTT. It translates to CASSYEGSYNSPLHF.

The chain is built from TRBV6-5 and TRBJ2-7; a weak D match, TRBD1 (6 bases). The CDR3 is 13 residues long. V lost 0 bases, J lost 7 bases, and 10 bases lay in between. Germline lookup yields CDR1 MNHEY and CDR2 SVGAGI. The CDR3 nucleotides read TGTGCCAGCAGTTACTCAACAGGGAGTGAGCAGTACGTC. Encoded protein: CASSYSTGSEQYV.

This clone was seen a few times. The chain recombines TRBV3-1 (or the pseudogene TRBV3-2) with TRBJ2-1; D is perhaps TRBD2 (5 bases). The CDR3 loop spans 15 amino acids. CDR1 and CDR2 from the germline V gene are LGHDT and YNNKEL (reference sequence). Deletions cut 4 bases from V and 6 bases from J, with 16 bases between. The CDR3: CASSLRTARGNEQFF. CDR3 sequence (DNA): TGTGCCAGCAGCCTGAGAACTGCTCGGGGCAATGAGCAGTTCTTC.

The V call is TRBV7-2, the J call TRBJ1-3; tentative D call: TRBD1 (5 bases). The V end was cut by 5 bases, the J end by 2 bases, with 13 bases between. This CDR3 is 15 amino acids long. The germline gives CDR1 SGHTA, CDR2 FQGNSA. The CDR3: CASSPQGIAGNTIYF. CDR3 nucleotides: TGTGCCAGCAGCCCCCAGGGAATAGCTGGAAACACCATATATTTT.

The sample holds one count of this clone. V gene TRBV10-2 combines with J gene TRBJ2-1; no firm D call. Per germline, CDR1 WSHSY and CDR2 SAAADI. The CDR3 extends over 10 amino acids. The germline V and J ends were trimmed by 8 bases and 9 bases, with 8 bases remaining between them. The CDR3 protein is CASAVGEQFF. As DNA, the CDR3 is TGCGCCAGCGCAGTAGGTGAGCAGTTCTTC.

J is TRBJ2-3 and V is TRBV18; tentative D call: TRBD2 (6 bases). This CDR3 is 17 amino acids long. Germline loops: CDR1 KGHSH, CDR2 LQKENI. V was cut by 2 bases and J by 6 bases, with 21 bases left in between. CDR3 loop: CASSPSSPGRSTDTQYF. The CDR3 nucleotides read TGTGCCAGCTCACCAAGCTCACCAGGGAGGTCGACGGATACGCAGTATTTT.

This clone is a singleton in its sample. V gene TRBV12-3 or TRBV12-4 combines with J gene TRBJ1-1, with D unresolved. V gave up 4 bases and J gave up 1 base, with 7 bases separating them. The length of the CDR3 is 13 residues. For the CDR3, the DNA is TGTGCCAGCAGTTCCGTAGGGAACACTGAAGCTTTCTTT. It specifies CASSSVGNTEAFF.

The chain links TRBV19 to TRBJ1-2; D not resolved. Germline V CDR1 and CDR2: LNHDA, SQIVND (reference sequence). Trimming left V 4 bases short and J 6 bases short, with 9 bases between. CDR3 size: 12 residues. The CDR3 loop is CASSTWVHGYTF. DNA of the CDR3: TGTGCCAGTAGTACCTGGGTCCATGGCTACACCTTC.

The chain joins TRBV9 to TRBJ2-3, with 10 bases that match TRBD2. The CDR3 is 16 amino acids. The J segment lost 1 base and the V segment lost 3 bases, leaving 5 bases of the junction unmatched. From germline, CDR1 is SGDLS and CDR2 YYNGEE. CDR3 DNA: TGTGCCAGCAGCGCTACCGGGACTAGCGGCACAGATACGCAGTATTTT. Translated, it gives CASSATGTSGTDTQYF.

The J gene is TRBJ1-1, the V gene TRBV6-5; a weak D match, TRBD1 (5 bases). The V and J ends lost 1 base and 4 bases respectively, with 16 bases between them. The CDR3 runs 16 residues. Germline CDR1 and CDR2: MNHEY and SVGAGI. CDR3 sequence: CASSYLPGQALTEAFF. CDR3 nucleotides: TGTGCCAGCAGTTACTTGCCAGGGCAGGCCCTCACTGAAGCTTTCTTT.

V gene TRBV9 combines with J gene TRBJ2-1; weak D call: TRBD1 (6 bases). The CDR3 is 14 amino acids. V shed 1 base and J shed 5 bases, with 10 bases lying between them. The V gene's germline CDR1 is SGDLS and CDR2 YYNGEE. The CDR3 coding sequence is TGTGCCAGCAGCGTAACCGGGACAAACAATGAGCAGTTCTTC. Protein: CASSVTGTNNEQFF.

This chain uses TRBV30 with TRBJ1-1; D is possibly TRBD1 (5 bases). Trimming removed 3 bases from V and 0 bases from J, with 8 bases in between. The CDR3 is 13 residues long. Looked up from germline, CDR1 is GTSNPN and CDR2 is SVGIG (reference sequence). The CDR3 bases are TGTGCCTGGAGGACAGAGCTGAACACTGAAGCTTTCTTT. Its protein is CAWRTELNTEAFF. Filled out from reference TRBV30 and TRBJ1-1, the complete variable domain reads SQTIHQWPATLVQPVGSPLSLECTVEGTSNPNLYWYRQAAGRGLQLLFYSVGIGQISSEVPQNLSASRPQDRQFILSSKKLLLSDSGFYLCAWRTELNTEAFFGQGTRLTVV.

This clone was detected once. The gene calls are TRBV24-1 and TRBJ1-5; D is perhaps TRBD1 (6 bases). CDR1 is KGHDR, CDR2 SFDVKD, per germline. Trimming cost V 9 bases and J 6 bases, with 20 bases left between them. CDR3 length equals 15 residues. This CDR3 is CATQPGHREGQPQHF. CDR3 DNA sequence: TGTGCCACCCAACCGGGACACCGAGAGGGTCAGCCCCAGCATTTT.

This clone was observed a single time. This rearrangement joins TRBV6-6 to TRBJ2-6; the D is unclear. V was trimmed by 9 bases and J by 4 bases, leaving 10 bases between them. The germline V gene has CDR1 MNHNY and CDR2 SVGAGI (reference sequence). This CDR3 is 13 amino acids long. CDR3: CASKRLGANVLTF. The CDR3 nucleotides are TGTGCCAGTAAACGTCTCGGGGCCAACGTCCTGACTTTC.

This chain joins TRBV2 and TRBJ1-4; tentatively, D is TRBD1 (6 bases). CDR1 is SNHLY and CDR2 is FYNNEI in the germline V gene. The CDR3 consists of 15 residues. V was cut by 9 bases and J by 8 bases, with 22 bases left in between. The CDR3 DNA reads TGTGCCAGTCTACCGCGTCGGGCAAGGGGGGAAAAACTGTTTTTT. Translation: CASLPRRARGEKLFF.

The V call is TRBV7-6, the J call TRBJ2-6; a possible D gene is TRBD1 (5 bases). The CDR3 loop spans 18 amino acids. V shed 2 bases and J shed 2 bases, with 16 bases lying between them. CDR1 is SGHVS and CDR2 is FNYEAQ in the germline V gene. CDR3 DNA: TGTGCCAGCAGCTTAACACAGGCTCTATATACTGGGGCCAACGTCCTGACTTTC. Translation: CASSLTQALYTGANVLTF.

The chain is built from TRBV5-1 and TRBJ2-1; no reliable D call. The V end lost 0 bases, the J end lost 4 bases, and 8 bases lay between the germline ends. The germline V gene has CDR1 SGHRS and CDR2 YFSETQ. The CDR3 is 14 amino acids. CDR3 residues: CASSLGSDYNEQFF. The CDR3 coding sequence is TGCGCCAGCAGCTTGGGCTCAGATTACAATGAGCAGTTCTTC.

The CDR3 coding sequence is TGTGCCAGCAGCCTCCCAGGGATACCGGCTGAAGCTTTCTTT. It specifies CASSLPGIPAEAFF. The rearrangement links TRBV14 to TRBJ1-1; tentatively, D is TRBD1 (5 bases). Germline V CDR1 and CDR2: SGHDN, FVKESK. The CDR3 is made up of 14 amino acids. The V end was cut by 4 bases, the J end by 6 bases, with 15 bases between. The full variable domain, with the rest looked up from reference TRBV14 and TRBJ1-1, is EAGVTQFPSHSVIEKGQTVTLRCDPISGHDNLYWYRRVMGKEIKFLLHFVKESKQDESGMPNNRFLAERTGGTYSTLKVQPAELEDSGVYFCASSLPGIPAEAFFGQGTRLTVV.

This clone showed up just a few times. The chain carries TRBV5-8 and TRBJ1-1, with a possible D match to TRBD1 (5 bases). Trimming removed 2 bases at V and 11 bases at J, with 10 bases between. Per the germline V gene, CDR1 is SGHTS and CDR2 is YDEGEE. This CDR3 is 11 amino acids long. CDR3 nucleotides: TGTGCCAGCAGCTTCGAGCCAGGGGCTTTCTTT. Amino acids: CASSFEPGAFF.

In its sample, this clone was seen once. This rearrangement joins TRBV3-1 (or the pseudogene TRBV3-2) to TRBJ2-1; possibly TRBD2 for D (6 bases). The length of the CDR3 is 16 residues. CDR1 and CDR2 (germline): LGHDT, YNNKEL (reference sequence). Trimming pared 2 bases from V and 3 bases from J, leaving 14 bases between. The CDR3 here is CASSQSFRGVYNEQFF. The CDR3 DNA reads as TGTGCCAGCAGCCAAAGCTTTCGCGGGGTCTACAATGAGCAGTTCTTC.